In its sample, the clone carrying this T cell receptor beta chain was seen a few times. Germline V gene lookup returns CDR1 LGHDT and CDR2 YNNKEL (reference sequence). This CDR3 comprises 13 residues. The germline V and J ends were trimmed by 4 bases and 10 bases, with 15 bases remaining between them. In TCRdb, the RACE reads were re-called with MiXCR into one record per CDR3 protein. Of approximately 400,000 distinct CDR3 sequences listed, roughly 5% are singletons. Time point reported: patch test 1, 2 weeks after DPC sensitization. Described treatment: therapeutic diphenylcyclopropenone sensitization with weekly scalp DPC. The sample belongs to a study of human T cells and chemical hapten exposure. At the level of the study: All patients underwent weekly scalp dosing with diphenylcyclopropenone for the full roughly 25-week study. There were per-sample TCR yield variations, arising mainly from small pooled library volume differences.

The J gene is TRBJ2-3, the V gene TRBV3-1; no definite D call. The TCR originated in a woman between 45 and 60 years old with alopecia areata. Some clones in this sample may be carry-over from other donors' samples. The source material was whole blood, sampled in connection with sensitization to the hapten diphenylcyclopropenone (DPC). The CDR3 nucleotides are TGTGCCAGCAGCCTCTCACCGGACGGAGCGCAGTATTTT. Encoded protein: CASSLSPDGAQYF.